These T cell receptor beta chains were read from a single sample in a study of blood T cell repertoires in COVID-19. The data were produced by immunoSEQ multiplex PCR, yet TCRdb's version contains in-frame clones alone and is incomplete. The table includes about 310,000 clones, about nine tenths detected once. The sample consisted of peripheral blood. These receptors were taken from a middle-aged man with active or convalescent COVID-19. Each CDR3 is given with its conserved first and last residue. Each record gives: clone size, D gene, J gene, V gene, CDR3 protein, CDR3 DNA. A D gene is named only where the DNA matches it firmly. Clone size is given for some rows only: seen once, a few or many times, or a class if the clone is expanded.

clone size: -; D gene: TRBD1; J gene: TRBJ2-1; V gene: TRBV19; CDR3 protein: CASRGTGGRNEQFF; CDR3 DNA: TGTGCCAGTAGGGGGACAGGGGGGCGCAATGAGCAGTTCTTC
clone size: once; D gene: -; J gene: TRBJ1-5; V gene: TRBV7-2; CDR3 protein: CASSLQPRGSNQPQHF; CDR3 DNA: TGTGCCAGCAGCTTACAACCCCGAGGTAGCAATCAGCCCCAGCATTTT
clone size: once; D gene: -; J gene: TRBJ1-3; V gene: TRBV7-9; CDR3 protein: CASSPRGISGNTIYF; CDR3 DNA: TGTGCCAGCAGCCCCAGGGGTATCTCTGGAAACACCATATATTTT
clone size: once; D gene: -; J gene: TRBJ1-5; V gene: TRBV28; CDR3 protein: CASGLLNQPQHF; CDR3 DNA: TGTGCCAGCGGACTCCTCAATCAGCCCCAGCATTTT
clone size: -; D gene: -; J gene: TRBJ2-6; V gene: TRBV19; CDR3 protein: CASSTRRSSGANVLTF; CDR3 DNA: TGTGCCAGTAGTACAAGGCGGAGCTCTGGGGCCAACGTCCTGACTTTC
clone size: -; D gene: -; J gene: TRBJ1-1; V gene: TRBV28; CDR3 protein: CASRTLSAEAFF; CDR3 DNA: TGTGCCAGCAGAACCCTTAGCGCTGAAGCTTTCTTT
clone size: -; D gene: TRBD2; J gene: TRBJ2-3; V gene: TRBV28; CDR3 protein: CASSSRLAGGDTQYF; CDR3 DNA: TGTGCCAGCAGTTCAAGACTAGCGGGAGGAGATACGCAGTATTTT
clone size: -; D gene: -; J gene: TRBJ1-1; V gene: TRBV27; CDR3 protein: CASSLQGHMNTEAFF; CDR3 DNA: TGTGCCAGCAGTTTACAAGGACACATGAACACTGAAGCTTTCTTT
clone size: -; D gene: -; J gene: TRBJ1-6; V gene: TRBV7-6; CDR3 protein: CASSLAGGDSYNSPLHF; CDR3 DNA: TGTGCCAGCAGCTTAGCCGGGGGAGACTCCTATAATTCACCCCTCCACTTT
clone size: -; D gene: -; J gene: TRBJ1-3; V gene: TRBV7-2; CDR3 protein: CASSRYRDYTIYF; CDR3 DNA: TGTGCCAGCAGCAGATACAGGGATTACACCATATATTTT
clone size: -; D gene: TRBD2; J gene: TRBJ2-5; V gene: TRBV12-3/TRBV12-4; CDR3 protein: CASRGGAEGTQYF; CDR3 DNA: TGTGCCAGCCGGGGAGGGGCCGAGGGGACCCAGTACTTC
clone size: -; D gene: -; J gene: TRBJ2-7; V gene: TRBV9; CDR3 protein: CASSVGQGGYEQYF; CDR3 DNA: TGTGCCAGCAGCGTAGGCCAGGGAGGCTACGAGCAGTACTTC
clone size: -; D gene: -; J gene: TRBJ2-1; V gene: TRBV5-1; CDR3 protein: CASSLAPGVNNEQFF; CDR3 DNA: TGCGCCAGCAGCTTGGCGCCGGGGGTTAACAATGAGCAGTTCTTC
clone size: -; D gene: -; J gene: TRBJ1-5; V gene: TRBV30; CDR3 protein: CAWSAGWNQPQHF; CDR3 DNA: TGTGCCTGGAGTGCGGGGTGGAATCAGCCCCAGCATTTT
clone size: -; D gene: -; J gene: TRBJ1-4; V gene: TRBV30; CDR3 protein: CAWSQGLRVANEKLFF; CDR3 DNA: TGTGCCTGGAGTCAGGGCCTCCGGGTGGCTAATGAAAAACTGTTTTTT
clone size: once; D gene: -; J gene: TRBJ2-3; V gene: TRBV7-2; CDR3 protein: CASSTGTRTDTQYF; CDR3 DNA: TGTGCCAGCAGTACCGGGACACGCACAGATACGCAGTATTTT
clone size: -; D gene: -; J gene: TRBJ2-1; V gene: TRBV4-1; CDR3 protein: CASSHRDWPSNEQFF; CDR3 DNA: TGCGCCAGCAGCCACCGGGACTGGCCGTCGAATGAGCAGTTCTTC
clone size: -; D gene: -; J gene: TRBJ1-1; V gene: TRBV6-6; CDR3 protein: CATLDTAMNTEAFF; CDR3 DNA: TGTGCCACCTTGGATACAGCAATGAACACTGAAGCTTTCTTT
clone size: -; D gene: -; J gene: TRBJ2-3; V gene: TRBV9; CDR3 protein: CASSVDLRAGTDTQYF; CDR3 DNA: TGTGCCAGCAGCGTAGATCTCAGGGCCGGCACAGATACGCAGTATTTT
clone size: -; D gene: -; J gene: TRBJ2-3; V gene: TRBV5-1; CDR3 protein: CASSLDSSTDTQYF; CDR3 DNA: TGCGCCAGCAGCTTGGACAGCTCCACAGATACGCAGTATTTT
clone size: -; D gene: -; J gene: TRBJ2-5; V gene: TRBV4-1; CDR3 protein: CASSQVMGQTQYF; CDR3 DNA: TGCGCCAGCAGCCAAGTTATGGGCCAGACCCAGTACTTC
clone size: -; D gene: -; J gene: TRBJ2-2; V gene: TRBV2; CDR3 protein: CASSDNDRHNTGELFF; CDR3 DNA: TGTGCCAGCAGTGATAATGACAGGCATAACACCGGGGAGCTGTTTTTT
clone size: -; D gene: -; J gene: TRBJ2-7; V gene: TRBV2; CDR3 protein: CASSPLYEQYF; CDR3 DNA: TGTGCCAGCAGTCCTCTCTACGAGCAGTACTTC
clone size: -; D gene: -; J gene: TRBJ1-4; V gene: TRBV5-1; CDR3 protein: CASSPGGITNEKLFF; CDR3 DNA: TGCGCCAGCAGCCCTGGGGGGATAACTAATGAAAAACTGTTTTTT
clone size: -; D gene: TRBD1; J gene: TRBJ2-7; V gene: TRBV10-1; CDR3 protein: CASSEGTGIPYEQYF; CDR3 DNA: TGCGCCAGCAGTGAGGGGACAGGGATTCCCTACGAGCAGTACTTC
clone size: -; D gene: -; J gene: TRBJ1-6; V gene: TRBV18; CDR3 protein: CASSPGRALNSPLHF; CDR3 DNA: TGTGCCAGCTCACCAGGGCGGGCCCTCAATTCACCCCTCCACTTT
clone size: -; D gene: TRBD1; J gene: TRBJ1-2; V gene: TRBV28; CDR3 protein: CASRTGQGEGGYTF; CDR3 DNA: TGTGCCAGCAGAACCGGACAGGGAGAGGGCGGCTACACCTTC
clone size: -; D gene: TRBD1; J gene: TRBJ1-1; V gene: TRBV4-3; CDR3 protein: CASSQGPGGGDTEAFF; CDR3 DNA: TGCGCCAGCAGCCAAGGTCCAGGGGGTGGGGACACTGAAGCTTTCTTT
clone size: -; D gene: -; J gene: TRBJ1-5; V gene: TRBV7-2; CDR3 protein: CASSLTGLLNQPQHF; CDR3 DNA: TGTGCCAGCAGCTTAACGGGACTGCTGAATCAGCCCCAGCATTTT
clone size: -; D gene: -; J gene: TRBJ1-4; V gene: TRBV5-6; CDR3 protein: CASSLGRANEKLFF; CDR3 DNA: TGTGCCAGCAGCTTGGGCAGGGCCAATGAAAAACTGTTTTTT
clone size: -; D gene: TRBD1; J gene: TRBJ1-5; V gene: TRBV19; CDR3 protein: CASTHGQGNQPQHF; CDR3 DNA: TGTGCCAGTACCCACGGACAGGGGAATCAGCCCCAGCATTTT
clone size: -; D gene: TRBD1; J gene: TRBJ1-5; V gene: TRBV4-3; CDR3 protein: CASSQTHTGDNQPQHF; CDR3 DNA: TGCGCCAGCAGCCAAACCCATACAGGGGACAATCAGCCCCAGCATTTT